This T cell receptor (beta chain) emerged from a study of blood T cell repertoires in COVID-19. Study at large: Samples came from the United States, Italy and Spain, spanning acute and convalescent COVID-19. T cells, B-cell-depleted T cells, or PBMCs provided the cDNA or gDNA that served as material.

The CDR3 is 14 amino acids. Per the germline V gene, CDR1 is MGHRA and CDR2 is YSYEKL. The V and J ends lost 3 bases and 0 bases respectively, with 6 bases between them. Assay: immunoSEQ multiplex PCR; the TCRdb copy retains only in-frame clones and omits some. The repertoire consists of a few hundred thousand clones, with 70% to 90% occurring once and the leading ten covering about 2.1%. The receptor was isolated from a woman aged 45-65 years with acute or convalescent COVID-19. The chain couples TRBV4-1 to TRBJ2-1; D might be TRBD2 (6 bases). Sequencing was done on a sample of peripheral blood. CDR3 region: CASSHGGSYNEQFF. Here the CDR3 DNA reads TGCGCCAGCAGCCACGGGGGCTCCTACAATGAGCAGTTCTTC.